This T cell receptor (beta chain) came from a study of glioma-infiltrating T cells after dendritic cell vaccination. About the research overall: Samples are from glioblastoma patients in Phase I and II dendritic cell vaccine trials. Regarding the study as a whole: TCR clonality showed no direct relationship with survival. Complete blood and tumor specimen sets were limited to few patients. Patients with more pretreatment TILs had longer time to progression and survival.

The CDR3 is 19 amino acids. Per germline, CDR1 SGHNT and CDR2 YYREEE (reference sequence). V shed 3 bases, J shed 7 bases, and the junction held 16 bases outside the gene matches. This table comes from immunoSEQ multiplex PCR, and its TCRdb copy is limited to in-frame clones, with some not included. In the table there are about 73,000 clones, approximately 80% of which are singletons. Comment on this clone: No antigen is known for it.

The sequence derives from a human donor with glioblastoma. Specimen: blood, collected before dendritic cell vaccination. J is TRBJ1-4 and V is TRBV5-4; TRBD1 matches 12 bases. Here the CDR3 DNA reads TGTGCCAGCAGCTGGCACCGGGACAGGGGGCGCAAAGGTTTTGAAAAACTGTTTTTT. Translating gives CASSWHRDRGRKGFEKLFF. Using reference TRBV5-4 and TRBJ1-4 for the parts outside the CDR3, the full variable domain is ETGVTQSPTHLIKTRGQQVTLRCSSQSGHNTVSWYQQALGQGPQFIFQYYREEENGRGNFPPRFSGLQFPNYSSELNVNALELDDSALYLCASSWHRDRGRKGFEKLFFGSGTQLSVL.